Each of the 13 T cell receptor beta chains below was sequenced from the same sample in a study of blood T cell repertoires in COVID-19. The data were produced by immunoSEQ multiplex PCR, yet TCRdb's version contains in-frame clones alone and is incomplete. Counted here are hundreds of thousands of clones, 80% to 90% occurring once; the ten biggest clones make up over 1.3%. The sequenced sample was peripheral blood. These receptors originate from a woman under 40 with active or convalescent COVID-19.

The genes are TRBV4-1 and TRBJ1-2; tentative D call: TRBD1 (6 bases). This CDR3 region has 14 residues. Germline-derived CDR1 and CDR2 are MGHRA and YSYEKL. Trimming took off 0 bases at V and 6 bases at J, with 11 bases between the two ends. In DNA, the CDR3 is TGCGCCAGCAGCCAAGAACAGGGTGTGGATGGCTACACCTTC. Amino acids: CASSQEQGVDGYTF.

This chain uses TRBV5-6 with TRBJ1-2, with D unresolved. Looked up from germline, CDR1 is SGHDT and CDR2 is YYEEEE. Trimming shortened V by 1 base and J by 8 bases, and 12 bases separated the two germline ends. This CDR3 comprises 13 residues. CDR3: CASSLLRAGGYTF. CDR3 nucleotides: TGTGCCAGCAGCTTGTTGCGGGCTGGAGGCTACACCTTC.

This clone has only one observation. This rearrangement joins TRBV27 to TRBJ1-6, with 7 bases lining up with TRBD1. From germline, CDR1 is MNHEY and CDR2 SMNVEV (reference sequence). The CDR3 contains 14 residues. V lost 2 bases and J lost 10; bases outside the gene matches: 5. CDR3 protein: CASSLTGVGSPLHF. CDR3 DNA sequence: TGTGCCAGCAGTTTAACAGGGGTCGGATCACCCCTCCACTTT.

The chain couples TRBV7-9 to TRBJ2-7, with D perhaps TRBD2 (5 bases). Germline CDR1 is SEHNR and CDR2 is FQNEAQ (reference sequence). Trimming stripped 9 bases from V and 6 bases from J, with 15 bases between. The CDR3 loop spans 12 amino acids. The CDR3, as DNA: TGTGCCAGTAGGCCCGGGGATGGCGAGCAGTACTTC. This codes for CASRPGDGEQYF.

This clone was seen just once. The chain employs TRBV5-1 and TRBJ2-6, with a weak D call TRBD2 (6 bases). Germline CDR1 is SGHRS and CDR2 is YFSETQ. The CDR3 contains 15 residues. V was pared by 2 bases and J by 3 bases, with 9 bases between. The CDR3, as DNA: TGCGCCAGCAGCTTTGGAGCGGGTGGGGCCAACGTCCTGACTTTC. This sequence encodes CASSFGAGGANVLTF. Looking up the rest from reference TRBV5-1 and TRBJ2-6 gives the full variable domain: KAGVTQTPRYLIKTRGQQVTLSCSPISGHRSVSWYQQTPGQGLQFLFEYFSETQRNKGNFPGRFSGRQFSNSRSEMNVSTLELGDSALYLCASSFGAGGANVLTFGAGSRLTVL.

The rearrangement links TRBV18 to TRBJ2-7; 7 bases line up with TRBD2. Germline V gene data show CDR1 as KGHSH and CDR2 as LQKENI. The length of the CDR3 is 18 residues. The ends lost 5 bases at V and 3 bases at J; junction bases unmatched: 19. The CDR3 reads CASSAGLGGPSLVYEQYF. The CDR3 DNA is TGTGCCAGCTCAGCAGGACTAGGAGGTCCATCTTTGGTCTACGAGCAGTACTTC.

This clone was detected only a few times. The rearrangement joins TRBV3-1 (or the pseudogene TRBV3-2) to TRBJ1-3; D is uncertain. CDR3 size: 16 residues. CDR1 and CDR2 from the germline V gene are LGHDT and YNNKEL (reference sequence). Trimming shortened V by 0 bases and J by 0 bases, and 9 bases separated the two germline ends. The CDR3 sequence is CASSQEVLSSGNTIYF. CDR3 sequence (DNA): TGTGCCAGCAGCCAAGAAGTTTTGAGCTCTGGAAACACCATATATTTT.

The genes are TRBV2 and TRBJ2-1; 7 nucleotides agree with TRBD2. Germline assignment: CDR1 SNHLY and CDR2 FYNNEI. The CDR3 has 16 amino acids. After removal of 2 bases from V and 5 bases from J, the junction contained 9 bases not matched to a gene. The CDR3, as DNA: TGTGCCAGCAGTGAACCACTGGGCGGGAGCCACAATGAGCAGTTCTTC. This translates into CASSEPLGGSHNEQFF. Together with reference TRBV2 and TRBJ2-1, the CDR3 gives the full variable domain: EPEVTQTPSHQVTQMGQEVILRCVPISNHLYFYWYRQILGQKVEFLVSFYNNEISEKSEIFDDQFSVERPDGSNFTLKIRSTKLEDSAMYFCASSEPLGGSHNEQFFGPGTRLTVL.

The chain has TRBV30 and TRBJ2-7, with 8 bases matching TRBD2. The CDR3 has 15 residues. CDR1 is GTSNPN, CDR2 SVGIG, per germline (reference sequence). After removal of 2 bases from V and 4 bases from J, the junction contained 10 bases not matched to a gene. CDR3 DNA: TGTGCCTGGAGTTACGGCGTGGCGGGAGGTTACGAGCAGTACTTC. As protein: CAWSYGVAGGYEQYF.

This chain links TRBV11-2 with TRBJ1-1, with a possible D match to TRBD1 (5 bases). Germline V gene lookup returns CDR1 SGHAT and CDR2 FQNNGV. This CDR3 spans 13 amino acids. V was pared by 4 bases and J by 9 bases, with 15 bases between. CDR3 in DNA: TGTGCCAGCAGCTATGGGACTACCGCCAAAGCTTTCTTT. The encoded protein is CASSYGTTAKAFF. The whole variable domain, filled in from reference TRBV11-2 and TRBJ1-1, reads EAGVAQSPRYKIIEKRQSVAFWCNPISGHATLYWYQQILGQGPKLLIQFQNNGVVDDSQLPKDRFSAERLKGVDSTLKIQPAKLEDSAVYLCASSYGTTAKAFFGQGTRLTVV.

The rearrangement joins TRBV4-1 to TRBJ1-5; maybe TRBD1 (6 bases). In germline, CDR1 is MGHRA, CDR2 YSYEKL. Trimming pared 7 bases from V and 6 bases from J, leaving 16 bases between. The CDR3 totals 14 residues. The CDR3 loop is CASTKTGSGQPQHF. In DNA form, the CDR3 reads TGCGCCAGCACGAAGACAGGATCGGGTCAGCCCCAGCATTTT.

The chain links TRBV6-5 to TRBJ1-2; D remains unclear. The CDR3 totals 11 residues. The V and J ends lost 6 bases and 5 bases respectively, with 7 bases between them. The V gene's germline CDR1 is MNHEY and CDR2 SVGAGI. CDR3 region: CASRAPYGYTF. The DNA for the CDR3 is TGTGCCAGCAGGGCCCCTTATGGCTACACCTTC.

J is TRBJ2-1 and V is TRBV25-1, with 9 bases aligning to TRBD1. Unmatched junction bases numbered 3, after V lost 4 bases and J lost 5 bases. This CDR3 comprises 14 residues. Germline CDR1 MGHDK, CDR2 SYGVNS. The CDR3 bases are TGTGCCAGCAGTGCGACAGGGGGTCACAATGAGCAGTTCTTC. Its protein product is CASSATGGHNEQFF.